The source of this TCR beta chain is a study of T cells in Graves' hyperthyroidism and ophthalmopathy (dated by TCRdb to between 2017 and 2020). General notes on the study: Peripheral blood was sampled at the time of initial diagnosis, prior to any treatment. Following sampling, methimazole starting at 30 mg daily was given to hyperthyroidism patients, and high-dose intravenous methylprednisolone was given to ophthalmopathy patients. An independent validation cohort of around 19 hyperthyroidism patients and approximately 16 patients who later progressed to ophthalmopathy tested prospective prediction of ophthalmopathy. A discovery cohort of 95 to 100 patients, fewer than 50 with Graves' ophthalmopathy and 57 with stable Graves' hyperthyroidism, was used to find distinguishing TCR V-J signatures. TCR Vbeta CDR3 sequencing of 130 to 150 peripheral blood samples (43 ophthalmopathy, under 80 hyperthyroidism and roughly 17 progressor patients) is reported in the paper. The study also compared thyroid tissue and blood T-cell repertoires from five or six Graves' hyperthyroidism patients. For training and testing, the 100 or so patients in the discovery cohort were randomly divided in a 7:3 ratio. What the work shows at the level of the full study, not this receptor alone: In cross-validation, a model built on a 13 V-J signature told ophthalmopathy apart from stable hyperthyroidism with under 90% sensitivity and around 83% specificity, and in testing the same model reached 80%/75%. No statistical method was used to fix the sample size in advance, and group allocation was not hidden from the investigators. In validation, the model predicted progression to ophthalmopathy with over 65% sensitivity and approximately 74% specificity, a median of about 6.7 months before onset. Blood samples also contained most of the expanded thyroid clonotypes (frequency above 0.001), which suggests that blood repertoires may reflect thyroid immune responses.

This clonotype has ten or more counts. Its antigen specificity is not known. It has no much larger one-base neighbor in the sample; base qualities were not kept. Hyperthyroidism patients were newly diagnosed, had a disease duration of under 2 months, and were aged 18 to 65 years. The study excluded patients with uncontrolled infections, other autoimmune diseases, pregnancy or lactation. Diagnoses relied on clinical symptoms, serum thyroxine and TRAb, thyroid ultrasound and orbital computed tomography. For progressor patients, blood was drawn at the first diagnosis of hyperthyroidism, before any ophthalmopathy symptoms had appeared. Ficoll-Paque density gradient centrifugation was used to isolate PBMCs from around 9.1 ml of fresh peripheral blood. Patients classed as progressors first received a Graves' hyperthyroidism diagnosis and then went on to develop ophthalmopathy during follow-up. Total RNA was extracted with Trizol reagent, and quality was checked on an Agilent 2100 Bioanalyzer.

CDR1 and CDR2 were assigned from the germline V gene as MNHNS and SASEGT. The CDR3 covers 16 residues, taking in both the cysteine and the phenylalanine. Only the CDR3 region is kept as DNA, spanning 48 bases read in frame from base 1. A distance of 11 bases separates the germline ends of V and J, which lose 3 bases and 0 bases respectively. TCR beta CDR3 regions were amplified from RNA transcripts. The TCR CDR3 was subjected to a first round of RT-PCR using the HTBI primer set and the Qiagen OneStep RT-PCR kit. The libraries were constructed in a second round of multiplex PCR and then size-selected and purified. The libraries were sequenced on an Illumina HiSeq2000 using paired-end 100 bp reads. The original pipeline was this. Raw data were processed with SOAPnuke, discarding reads with adapters, uncalled bases, mean Phred below 15, or no exact constant-primer or identifier match. High-quality paired reads were merged with COPE v1.2.5, and unique nucleotide sequences were defined as clonotypes. MiTCR v1.1 was used to align clonotypes to the IMGT TRBV, TRBD and TRBJ reference segments. Only V-J combinations with frequency above 0.0001, covering approximately 99% of repertoires, were analysed. A TCS score was defined as the ratio of F50 (clonal expansion) to E x V (chaos), with BLOSUM62-based TCRdist applied between CDR3 peptides within each V-J. Welch's t-statistics and random forest reduced 500 to 650 V-J features to 13, which were used in a naive Bayes classifier (R e1071). The public reads were reanalyzed by TCRdb: fastp trimming at Q25, MiXCR alignment, in-frame beta chains only. CDR3 protein duplicates are merged, each entry listing the most common genes and DNA. The authors' filters were not applied to this entry. This sample has approximately 400,000 distinct CDR3 sequences in its table, and less than 15% of those were observed once. Together, the top ten hold around 21% of the sample.

Sequencing was carried out using blood. The receptor's source is a man in his thirties or forties with Graves' hyperthyroidism that later progressed to Graves' ophthalmopathy. The rearrangement combines TRBV6-1 with TRBJ1-4; the D gene remains uncertain. In nucleotide form, the sequence is TGTGCCAGCAGTGATGAAGGCCAAGCAACTAATGAAAAACTGTTTTTT. It is translated as CASSDEGQATNEKLFF.